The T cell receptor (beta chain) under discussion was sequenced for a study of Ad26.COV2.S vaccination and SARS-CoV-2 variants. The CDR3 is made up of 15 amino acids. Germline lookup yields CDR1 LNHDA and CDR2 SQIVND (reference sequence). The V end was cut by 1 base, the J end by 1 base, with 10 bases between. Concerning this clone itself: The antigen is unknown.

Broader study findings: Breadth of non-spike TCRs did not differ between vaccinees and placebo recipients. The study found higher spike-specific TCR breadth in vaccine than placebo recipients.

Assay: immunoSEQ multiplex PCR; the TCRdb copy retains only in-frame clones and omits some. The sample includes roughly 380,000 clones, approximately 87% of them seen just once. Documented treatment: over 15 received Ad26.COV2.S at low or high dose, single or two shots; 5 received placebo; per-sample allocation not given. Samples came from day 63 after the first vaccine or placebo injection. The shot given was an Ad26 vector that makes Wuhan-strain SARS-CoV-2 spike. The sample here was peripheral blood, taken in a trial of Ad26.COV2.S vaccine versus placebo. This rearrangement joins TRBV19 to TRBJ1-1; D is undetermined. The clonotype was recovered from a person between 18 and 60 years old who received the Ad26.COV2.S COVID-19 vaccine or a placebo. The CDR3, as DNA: TGTGCCAGTAGTATAGCGCAGGCCACGAACACTGAAGCTTTCTTT. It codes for CASSIAQATNTEAFF.